The text below deals with one T cell receptor (beta chain). The target antigen is unknown. These data belong to a study of T cells after yellow fever vaccination. Study-level background: Libraries from low-cell-number fractions were prepared with the SMART-Seq v4 Ultra Low Input RNA kit.

5'RACE template switching produced TCR cDNA carrying a universal primer site and UMIs. TCRdb analysed the 5' RACE reads with MiXCR anew, one entry per CDR3 protein. The sample holds hundreds of thousands of distinct CDR3 sequences, 15% to 20% seen once. General study findings and limits: Researchers report a weaker secondary response that nonetheless peaked faster, day 5 versus 15. Only a minor proportion of clonotypes was detected across both CD4 and CD8 compartments.

The clonotype comes from a man aged 25 to 40 who received the YFV17D yellow fever vaccine. The source material was PBMCs, sampled 15 days after the yellow fever booster vaccination.

The CDR3 bases are TGCGCCAGCAGCGGGACAGGTTACTCTGGGGCCAACGTCCTGACTTTC. This gives the protein CASSGTGYSGANVLTF. The chain carries TRBV5-1 and TRBJ2-6; 8 nucleotides agree with TRBD1. The CDR3 has 16 amino acids. The V gene's germline CDR1 is SGHRS and CDR2 YFSETQ. V lost 4 bases and J lost 0; bases outside the gene matches: 3.